These T cell receptor beta chains were read from a single sample in a study of cytomegalovirus exposure and HLA in healthy donors. Generated by immunoSEQ multiplex PCR, the TCRdb table keeps only in-frame clones and is missing some. Seen here are approximately 200,000 clones, about three quarters observed once, and the top ten hold around 1.2%. The sequencing sample was made of PBMCs. The receptors originated from a young woman in good health and CMV-seronegative. Both conserved end residues are part of each CDR3. The order of the fields is D gene, V gene, clone size, J gene, CDR3 DNA, CDR3 protein. A D gene is named only where the DNA matches it firmly. Clone size, where shown, is once, few, many, or a class for clones that have expanded.

D: TRBD1; V: TRBV5-5; size: once; J: TRBJ1-2; DNA: TGTGCCAGCAGCTTGGTTAAGTGGACAGGAAGCTATGGCTACACCTTC; CDR3: CASSLVKWTGSYGYTF
D: TRBD1; V: TRBV10-3; size: once; J: TRBJ2-1; DNA: TGTGCCATCAGTAACCCGGGACAGGGTATGTATGAGCAGTTCTTC; CDR3: CAISNPGQGMYEQFF
D: -; V: TRBV6-1; size: -; J: TRBJ1-2; DNA: TGTGCCAGCAGGGGAGGATTGAACTATGGCTACACCTTC; CDR3: CASRGGLNYGYTF
D: TRBD1; V: TRBV5-1; size: -; J: TRBJ2-7; DNA: TGCGCCAGCAGCTTTGAGTCAGGGGGCAGATACGAGCAGTACTTC; CDR3: CASSFESGGRYEQYF
D: -; V: TRBV2; size: -; J: TRBJ2-2; DNA: TGTGCCAGTGGGGGCTGGGCGAACACCGGGGAGCTGTTTTTT; CDR3: CASGGWANTGELFF
D: -; V: TRBV5-1; size: once; J: TRBJ2-4; DNA: TGCGCCAGCAGCTTGGTCCCACTAGCAGGAGGCCGGGGCATTCAGTACTTC; CDR3: CASSLVPLAGGRGIQYF
D: -; V: TRBV6-5; size: -; J: TRBJ1-1; DNA: TGTGCCAGCGCCCCCAGGAACACTGAAGCTTTCTTT; CDR3: CASAPRNTEAFF
D: -; V: TRBV5-1; size: -; J: TRBJ1-1; DNA: TGCGCCAGCAGCTTGCCAGGGTCGGTGACTGAAGCTTTCTTT; CDR3: CASSLPGSVTEAFF
D: -; V: TRBV7-6; size: -; J: TRBJ1-4; DNA: TGTGCCAGCAGCTTAATGCACGGTGAAAAACTGTTTTTT; CDR3: CASSLMHGEKLFF
D: TRBD2; V: TRBV29-1; size: -; J: TRBJ2-2; DNA: TGCAGCGCCGATCGATCGACTAGCGGGAGGGCCGGGCCCGGGGAGCTGTTTTTT; CDR3: CSADRSTSGRAGPGELFF
D: TRBD1; V: TRBV7-9; size: -; J: TRBJ1-6; DNA: TGTGCCAGCAGCCCAATCGGACAGGGACATAATTCACCCCTCCACTTT; CDR3: CASSPIGQGHNSPLHF
D: -; V: TRBV29-1; size: -; J: TRBJ1-2; DNA: TGCAGCGTTGAACAGGGAGGTGGCTACACCTTC; CDR3: CSVEQGGGYTF
D: -; V: TRBV29-1; size: -; J: TRBJ1-3; DNA: TGCAGCGTTGAACTACAGGGAGGAAACACCATATATTTT; CDR3: CSVELQGGNTIYF
D: TRBD1; V: TRBV7-9; size: once; J: TRBJ2-7; DNA: TGTGCCAGCAGCCGACAGGGGGGGAGCTCCTACGAGCAGTACTTC; CDR3: CASSRQGGSSYEQYF
D: -; V: TRBV18; size: few; J: TRBJ2-7; DNA: TGTGCCAGCTCACCGAGGGTCGACGAGCAGTACTTC; CDR3: CASSPRVDEQYF
D: -; V: TRBV28; size: -; J: TRBJ2-7; DNA: TGTGCCAGCAGTTCTGGCGACAGGATAAGCGAGCAGTACTTC; CDR3: CASSSGDRISEQYF
D: -; V: TRBV5-5; size: once; J: TRBJ1-5; DNA: TGTGCCAGCAGCTTAACCGACAGGAGCAATCAGCCCCAGCATTTT; CDR3: CASSLTDRSNQPQHF